This TCR beta chain was recorded in a study of T cell repertoires in cytomegalovirus infection. Across the study: CMV infection and matching HLA type were both indicated by public TCR beta signatures.

About this clonotype: Its cognate antigen is unknown.

TCRdb redid the calling of the reads with MiXCR, one entry per CDR3 protein. Seen here are approximately 350,000 distinct CDR3 sequences, around a third observed once, and the top ten hold about 14%. The V gene's germline CDR1 is MNHEY and CDR2 SVGEGT. The CDR3 is 11 residues long. Trimming removed 7 bases from V and 6 bases from J, with 8 bases in between. V is TRBV6-2 or TRBV6-3 and J is TRBJ2-3; D is uncertain. This clonotype was sampled from a human donor in good health (CMV status not recorded). Some clones in this sample may be carry-over from other donors' samples. Sequencing was performed on cultured PBMCs, taken from culture after CMV antigen stimulation. The CDR3 region has the DNA TGTGCCAGCACGTCGCGGGATACGCAGTATTTT. Translating gives CASTSRDTQYF.